This T cell receptor (beta chain) was recorded in a study of shared clonotypes between healthy human individuals. Across the whole study: Aged between 18 and 49, the donors were a couple of women and three men.

This clone was seen only once. Its antigen is as yet unknown. At deep level, the assay was performed. The repertoire was sequenced with immunoSEQ multiplex PCR; TCRdb's copy has only in-frame clones and lacks some. This table holds about 710,000 clones, 72% found once. Regarding the study as a whole: Around 5% was the fraction of naive CD4 clonotypes found shared across four donors. Sequencing depth was expected to affect clonotype sharing among donors.

The CDR3 is 16 residues long. V was clipped by 0 bases and J by 5 bases; unmatched bases: 9. From germline, CDR1 is LNHNV and CDR2 YYDKDF (reference sequence). The clonotype comes from a woman aged 30 to 39 in good health. The chain has TRBV15 and TRBJ2-7; TRBD2 agrees at 8 bases. Source material: memory CD4+ T cells sorted from blood. Stated subset: CD45RA-negative fraction. CDR3 nucleotides: TGTGCCACCAGCAGAGAACAGATAGCGGGAATGAACGAGCAGTACTTC. As protein: CATSREQIAGMNEQYF.